The clone carrying this TCR beta chain was counted a few times. Libraries were prepared by immunoSEQ multiplex PCR; TCRdb keeps only in-frame clonotypes and omits some of them. The data hold about 170,000 clones, with about 91% observed a single time. This record comes from a study of blood T cell repertoires in COVID-19. CDR1 LNHDA and CDR2 SQIVND come from the germline V gene (reference sequence). The CDR3 length is 15 residues. Trimming removed 7 bases from V and 2 bases from J; junction bases left unmatched: 10. The study assigned cohorts using participant-reported clinical history. Sequenced: PBMCs or T cells enriched from blood (not recorded which). J is TRBJ2-7 and V is TRBV19; TRBD2 matches at 8 bases. The sequence derives from a woman under 30 who had recovered from COVID-19. The CDR3 loop reads CASTPRAGETYEQYF. CDR3 nucleotide sequence: TGTGCCAGTACCCCCCGAGCGGGAGAGACCTACGAGCAGTACTTC.